A single sample is the source of the 7 T cell receptor beta chains below, sequenced in a study of OX40 agonist ivuxolimab in advanced cancers. Libraries were prepared by immunoSEQ multiplex PCR; TCRdb keeps only in-frame clonotypes and omits some of them. The repertoire holds tens of thousands of clones, with more than 70% as singletons. The sample was CD4+ or CD8+ T cells sorted from blood, taken in a trial of the OX40 agonist ivuxolimab. The source of these receptors is an adult with an advanced solid tumor such as melanoma, head and neck, liver or kidney cancer.

The chain carries TRBV7-9 and TRBJ1-2, with D perhaps TRBD1 (5 bases). Trimming stripped 5 bases from V and 8 bases from J, with 24 bases between. The CDR3 runs to 16 residues. CDR1 and CDR2 (germline): SEHNR, FQNEAQ (reference sequence). The CDR3 DNA reads TGTGCCAGCAGCCCCAGCCCCGGGGCAACAAGCGAGGGCTACACCTTC. Its protein product is CASSPSPGATSEGYTF. Full variable domain (missing parts from reference TRBV7-9 and TRBJ1-2): DTGVSQNPRHKITKRGQNVTFRCDPISEHNRLYWYRQTLGQGPEFLTYFQNEAQLEKSRLLSDRFSAERPKGSFSTLEIQRTEQGDSAMYLCASSPSPGATSEGYTFGSGTRLTVV.

The gene calls are TRBV4-1 and TRBJ2-5, with D unresolved. Per the germline V gene, CDR1 is MGHRA and CDR2 is YSYEKL. The V and J ends lost 1 base and 1 base respectively, with 7 bases between them. This CDR3 is 14 amino acids long. CDR3 region: CASSQAQVQETQYF. CDR3 nucleotide sequence: TGCGCCAGCAGCCAAGCGCAGGTCCAAGAGACCCAGTACTTC.

On this clone: Other nucleotide sequences in the sample specify the same CDR3. The chain employs TRBV7-2 and TRBJ1-5; 7 positions agree with TRBD1. With V trimmed by 2 bases and J by 5 bases, 6 bases remained unmatched. This CDR3 spans 15 amino acids. Germline V gene data show CDR1 as SGHTA and CDR2 as FQGNSA. The chain's CDR3 is CASSLRRQGDQPQHF. The CDR3 DNA sequence: TGTGCCAGCAGCTTACGCCGGCAGGGGGATCAGCCCCAGCATTTT.

The V call is TRBV19, the J call TRBJ1-6; no definite D call. CDR1 LNHDA and CDR2 SQIVND come from the germline V gene (reference sequence). CDR3 size: 12 residues. V gave up 8 bases and J gave up 6 bases, with 8 bases separating them. The CDR3 DNA sequence: TGTGCCAGTGGCGGACGTAATTCACCCCTCCACTTT. It codes for CASGGRNSPLHF.

This chain uses TRBV11-3 with TRBJ1-6; TRBD1 is a possible D gene (5 bases). The V and J ends lost 4 bases and 2 bases respectively, with 15 bases between them. The CDR3 has 17 amino acids. Germline CDR1 is SGHNT and CDR2 is YENEEA. This CDR3 reads CASSSGPLGAYNSPLHF. CDR3 nucleotides: TGTGCCAGCAGCTCAGGGCCCCTCGGGGCCTATAATTCACCCCTCCACTTT.

V gene TRBV19 combines with J gene TRBJ1-5; D is unresolved. V was cut by 5 bases and J by 0 bases, with 8 bases left in between. Germline V gene data show CDR1 as LNHDA and CDR2 as SQIVND (reference sequence). The CDR3 is made up of 14 amino acids. The CDR3 region has the DNA TGTGCCAGTAGTCCTCTAGATAGCAATCAGCCCCAGCATTTT. This translates into CASSPLDSNQPQHF.

The V and J genes are TRBV5-6 and TRBJ2-1; D possibly uses TRBD1 or TRBD2 (5 bases each). Trimming removed 0 bases at V and 4 bases at J, with 11 bases between. The CDR3 contains 15 residues. Germline CDR1 reads SGHDT; CDR2 reads YYEEEE. CDR3 coding DNA: TGTGCCAGCAGCTTGGGGGGGAAGTTTTACAATGAGCAGTTCTTC. Protein product: CASSLGGKFYNEQFF.